A single sample gave rise to the 14 T cell receptor beta chains below, sequenced in a study of vaccination and CD4 T cells after COVID-19. Sequencing of DNA taken from cultured CD4+ T cells relied on the Oncomine TCR Beta short-read assay. One entry per CDR3 protein, called by TCRdb with MiXCR from the PCR reads. The sample has about 21,000 distinct CDR3 sequences, approximately 65% seen once. Regarding treatment: approximately nine-day PBMC culture with coronavirus spike peptide pools or control peptides (ViraFEST assay). No antigen is known for these receptors. The starting material was CD4+ T cells from blood, cultured in vitro, obtained before SARS-CoV-2 vaccination. These receptors were obtained from a human donor who received a COVID-19 vaccine.

The chain recombines TRBV6-4 with TRBJ2-2, with unresolved D. The ends were cut back, 5 bases at V and 1 base at J, with 5 bases in the middle. Germline V gene lookup returns CDR1 MRHNA and CDR2 SNTAGT. This CDR3 comprises 13 residues. CDR3 nucleotides: TGTGCCAGCAGTAGAGGGAACACCGGGGAGCTGTTTTTT. This gives the protein CASSRGNTGELFF.

In its sample, this clonotype ranks as large. The rearrangement uses TRBV20-1 and TRBJ2-5; a possible D gene is TRBD2 (6 bases). The CDR3 runs 15 residues. Germline V gives CDR1 DFQATT, CDR2 SNEGSKA (reference sequence). Trimming took off 4 bases at V and 5 bases at J, with 20 bases between the two ends. The CDR3 reads CSATLSGGPRETQYF. The DNA for the CDR3 is TGCAGTGCTACCCTCTCCGGGGGACCCCGGGAGACCCAGTACTTC.

J is TRBJ2-1 and V is TRBV7-6; D unresolved. V gave up 4 bases and J gave up 6 bases, with 4 bases separating them. Per germline, CDR1 SGHVS and CDR2 FNYEAQ. The CDR3 consists of 11 residues. Here the CDR3 reads CASSSSNEQFF. The CDR3 DNA sequence: TGTGCCAGCAGCTCGTCCAATGAGCAGTTCTTC.

The chain carries TRBV11-3 and TRBJ2-7; the match to TRBD1 covers 8 bases. This CDR3 is 15 amino acids long. V trimming: 5 bases; J trimming: 0 bases; junction bases outside the gene matches: 6. Germline CDR1 and CDR2: SGHNT and YENEEA. The CDR3, as DNA: TGTGCCAGCAGCCGATACAGGGGGAGCTCCTACGAGCAGTACTTC. This translates into CASSRYRGSSYEQYF.

The chain links TRBV11-3 to TRBJ2-7, with D unresolved. The germline V gene encodes CDR1 SGHNT and CDR2 YENEEA. The CDR3 extends over 15 amino acids. The ends were cut back, 5 bases at V and 0 bases at J, with 14 bases in the middle. Here the CDR3 reads CASSPGFVASYEQYF. CDR3 in DNA: TGTGCCAGCAGCCCAGGATTCGTCGCCTCCTACGAGCAGTACTTC.

This rearrangement joins TRBV6-1 to TRBJ1-2; 11 bases line up with TRBD1. This CDR3 has 14 residues. The germline V gene has CDR1 MNHNS and CDR2 SASEGT. The CDR3 DNA reads TGTGCGACACTGGACAGGGGGCGAGGCGATGGCTACACCTTC. It yields the protein CATLDRGRGDGYTF.

A few counts support this clonotype. The CDR3 bases are TGCAGTGCTAGAGCTGGGCAGCGGTATGGCTACACCTTC. It translates to CSARAGQRYGYTF. The chain links TRBV20-1 to TRBJ1-2; no definite D call. CDR3 length: 13 residues. Germline V gene data show CDR1 as DFQATT and CDR2 as SNEGSKA (reference sequence). Between the trimmed V and J ends, which lost 1 base and 5 bases, there was a span of 11 bases.

V is TRBV5-4 and J is TRBJ2-4, with D hard to call. CDR1 is SGHNT, CDR2 YYREEE, per germline (reference sequence). This CDR3 is built from 16 residues. The ends were cut back, 2 bases at V and 2 bases at J, with 14 bases in the middle. CDR3 DNA: TGTGCCAGCAGCTTAGGGCTCGAAGCGCCCAAAAACATTCAGTACTTC. Translated, it gives CASSLGLEAPKNIQYF.

The genes are TRBV25-1 and TRBJ2-7; D uncertain. The V end lost 0 bases, the J end lost 2 bases, and 17 bases lay between the germline ends. Germline-derived CDR1 and CDR2 are MGHDK and SYGVNS. CDR3 size: 17 residues. CDR3 nucleotides: TGTGCCAGCAGTGAATATCACAGTACGAACTCCGCCTACGAGCAGTACTTC. This sequence encodes CASSEYHSTNSAYEQYF.

V and J are TRBV20-1 and TRBJ1-4, with D perhaps TRBD1 (6 bases). V gave up 5 bases and J gave up 4 bases, with 11 bases separating them. The CDR3 is 13 amino acids. Germline loops: CDR1 DFQATT, CDR2 SNEGSKA (reference sequence). Here the CDR3 DNA reads TGCAGTGCTCAGCAGGGGTTTAATGAAAAACTGTTTTTT. Protein sequence: CSAQQGFNEKLFF.

The chain combines TRBV20-1 with TRBJ2-5, with 10 bases identical to TRBD2. CDR1 DFQATT and CDR2 SNEGSKA come from the germline V gene (reference sequence). The J segment lost 4 bases and the V segment lost 3 bases, leaving 2 bases of the junction unmatched. The CDR3 is made up of 13 amino acids. CDR3 bases: TGCAGTGCTAGGGGACTAGCGCGAGAGACCCAGTACTTC. This sequence encodes CSARGLARETQYF.

The chain links TRBV7-2 to TRBJ2-5, with D uncertain. This CDR3 has 13 amino acids. Germline values: CDR1 SGHTA, CDR2 FQGNSA. V was trimmed by 1 base and J by 5 bases, leaving 8 bases between them. CDR3: CASSLVRIETQYF. The DNA for the CDR3 is TGTGCCAGCAGCTTAGTGAGGATTGAGACCCAGTACTTC.

The V and J genes are TRBV2 and TRBJ2-2, with 11 nucleotides matching TRBD2. CDR3 length: 15 amino acids. CDR1 and CDR2 (germline): SNHLY, FYNNEI. Trimming at V came to 4 bases and at J to 6 bases, leaving 4 bases not matched to a gene. The DNA for the CDR3 is TGTGCCAGCAGTGGATCTAGCGGGGGGCCCGGGGAGCTGTTTTTT. This gives the protein CASSGSSGGPGELFF.

This clonotype turned up a few times. The chain employs TRBV5-1 and TRBJ1-6, with D hard to call. With 3 bases removed from V and 6 bases from J, the gap between germline ends came to 16 bases. The germline gives CDR1 SGHRS, CDR2 YFSETQ. This CDR3 spans 16 amino acids. The DNA for the CDR3 is TGCGCCAGCAGCTCGGAATATCGTCGGACTAATTCACCCCTCCACTTT. As protein: CASSSEYRRTNSPLHF. The full variable domain, in which reference TRBV5-1 and TRBJ1-6 provide the parts outside the CDR3, is KAGVTQTPRYLIKTRGQQVTLSCSPISGHRSVSWYQQTPGQGLQFLFEYFSETQRNKGNFPGRFSGRQFSNSRSEMNVSTLELGDSALYLCASSSEYRRTNSPLHFGNGTRLTVT.